The 29 T cell receptor beta chains below all came from one sample that was sequenced in a study of tumor-infiltrating lymphocytes in primary liver carcinoma. Starting material of approximately 500 ng total RNA yielded TCR beta cDNA via a constant-region primer. ARM-PCR was slightly modified, and three nested multiplex PCR rounds with it gave rise to the TCR beta libraries. The first two PCR rounds used TRBV1-TRBV30 primers with a Cbeta primer, nine to ten cycles each. A single record per CDR3 protein comes from TCRdb applying MiXCR to the multiplex PCR reads. The sample has 100,000 or so distinct CDR3 sequences, roughly 85% seen once. The tissue used was unsorted bulk material of roughly 17-32 mg. RNA and DNA were co-extracted from it with the AllPrep DNA/RNA mini kit. The sequenced sample was liver tumor tissue from sampling region 3. Sample subset: tumor region T3, left-lateral pole. These receptors all stem from a man aged 35 to 55 with primary liver carcinoma and hepatitis B virus infection.

As concerns this clonotype: The junction departs from the called germline gene at one end, perhaps through a read error. The chain links TRBV11-2 to TRBJ2-3; no firm D call. The CDR3 has 12 residues. Germline-derived CDR1 and CDR2 are SGHAT and FQNNGV. The CDR3 protein is CANSLTADTQYF. CDR3 nucleotide sequence: TGTGCCAACAGCTTAACAGCAGATACGCAGTATTTT.

Turning to this clonotype: Sequence at one end of the junction differs from germline and may be a read error. V is TRBV11-2 and J is TRBJ1-5; D might be TRBD1 (6 bases). CDR1 is SGHAT and CDR2 is FQNNGV in the germline V gene. There are 13 residues in the CDR3. CDR3 coding DNA: TGTGCCAGCAACTTATGGACAGATCAGCCCCAGCATTTT. It specifies CASNLWTDQPQHF.

Concerning this clonotype: Compared with germline, one end of the junction differs, possibly owing to a read error. The chain links TRBV5-6 to TRBJ1-3; D may be TRBD1 (5 bases). This CDR3 is 14 amino acids long. The germline CDR1 and CDR2 sequences are SGHDT and YYEEEE. CDR3 sequence (DNA): TGTGTCAGCAGCCCCGACAGCTCTGGAAACACCATATATTTT. Translated: CVSSPDSSGNTIYF.

As regards this clonotype: Its ends do not fully match the called genes, so a read error is possible. V gene TRBV4-2 combines with J gene TRBJ2-2; D is possibly TRBD1 (5 bases). Germline V gives CDR1 LGHNA, CDR2 YNFKEQ. The CDR3 is 15 amino acids. CDR3 coding DNA: TGTGCCAGCAGCCAGTTGACAGATCACACCAGGGAGCTGTTTTTT. Translation gives CASSQLTDHTRELFF.

Judged by abundance, this clonotype is medium-sized (0.01 to 0.1%). CDR3 region: CASSPTEDTQYF. CDR3 DNA sequence: TGTGCCAGCAGTCCCACGGAAGATACGCAGTATTTT. This rearrangement joins TRBV6-6 to TRBJ2-3; D not resolved. Trimming took 5 bases from V and 5 from J, leaving 8 bases between them. Germline lookup yields CDR1 MNHNY and CDR2 SVGAGI (reference sequence). There are 12 residues in the CDR3.

This chain connects TRBV5-4 to TRBJ2-5; TRBD1 might be the D (5 bases). CDR1 and CDR2 (germline): SGHNT, YYREEE (reference sequence). The V end was cut by 3 bases, the J end by 5 bases, with 14 bases between. CDR3 length: 14 amino acids. CDR3 in DNA: TGTGCCAGCAGCTCCCCGATAGGGGTGGAGACCCAGTACTTC. Translating it yields CASSSPIGVETQYF. Full variable domain (remainder filled in from reference TRBV5-4 and TRBJ2-5): ETGVTQSPTHLIKTRGQQVTLRCSSQSGHNTVSWYQQALGQGPQFIFQYYREEENGRGNFPPRFSGLQFPNYSSELNVNALELDDSALYLCASSSPIGVETQYFGPGTRLLVL.

In its sample, this clonotype was seen a few times. Being one base from a much bigger clone, this may be a read error. The genes are TRBV28 and TRBJ2-7; the D is unclear. CDR1 and CDR2 from the germline V gene are MDHEN and SYDVKM. The CDR3 length is 12 residues. The CDR3, as DNA: TGTACCAGCAGTCTAGGGTTTGGCGAGCAGTACTTC. Amino acids: CTSSLGFGEQYF.

This chain connects TRBV20-1 to TRBJ2-3; D is possibly TRBD1 or TRBD2 (5 bases each). This CDR3 has 14 residues. V shed 5 bases and J shed 0 bases, with 12 bases lying between them. Germline CDR1 is DFQATT and CDR2 is SNEGSKA (reference sequence). The chain's CDR3 is CSAGGTMSTDTQYF. CDR3 in DNA: TGCAGTGCTGGTGGGACGATGAGCACAGATACGCAGTATTTT.

This clonotype was observed once. At one of its ends the junction is not consistent with the germline gene, which may arise from a read error. The V call is TRBV7-9, the J call TRBJ1-3; D gene ambiguous. Germline CDR1 SEHNR, CDR2 FQNEAQ (reference sequence). The CDR3 loop spans 16 amino acids. CDR3 loop: CANSSPSGVSGNTIYF. The DNA of the CDR3 is TGTGCCAACAGCTCACCCTCCGGGGTGAGTGGAAACACCATATATTTT. Together with reference TRBV7-9 and TRBJ1-3, the CDR3 gives the full variable domain: DTGVSQNPRHKITKRGQNVTFRCDPISEHNRLYWYRQTLGQGPEFLTYFQNEAQLEKSRLLSDRFSAERPKGSFSTLEIQRTEQGDSAMYLCANSSPSGVSGNTIYFGEGSWLTVV.

Concerning this clonotype: One end of the junction varies from germline; a read error may be responsible. The CDR3 spells CTSSETGVSSYEQYF. The CDR3 coding sequence is TGTACCAGCAGTGAGACAGGGGTCAGTTCCTACGAGCAGTACTTC. V usage is TRBV6-1 and J usage is TRBJ2-7; the match to TRBD1 covers 8 bases. Germline V lookup: CDR1 MNHNS, CDR2 SASEGT. This CDR3 comprises 15 residues.

Remarks on this clonotype: The CDR3 ends on some other residue instead of the conserved phenylalanine or tryptophan, so this is likely a read error. The chain joins TRBV5-1 to TRBJ2-7; possibly TRBD1 for D (7 bases). CDR3 length: 15 amino acids. The germline V gene has CDR1 SGHRS and CDR2 YFSETQ. The CDR3: CASSISGGQSCEQYI. CDR3 DNA: TGCGCCAGCAGCATATCCGGGGGACAGTCCTGCGAGCAGTACATC.

There are many counts of this clonotype. The V gene is TRBV5-1, the J gene TRBJ2-3; TRBD2 agrees at 9 bases. The V segment lost 3 bases and the J segment 3 bases; nucleotides outside the gene matches: 8. The CDR3 has 16 amino acids. From germline, CDR1 is SGHRS and CDR2 YFSETQ. CDR3 coding DNA: TGCGCCAGCAGCTCCATAGCGGGAGTATTGACAGATACGCAGTATTTT. This encodes CASSSIAGVLTDTQYF.

The genes are TRBV12-3 or TRBV12-4 and TRBJ2-1, with TRBD1 matching 8 bases. The end of the DNA fits TRBJ2-7 better, so the J call may be wrong. CDR3 length: 16 amino acids. The CDR3 nucleotides read TGTGCCAGCAGTCCACCCGGGACAGGCCCTTACAATGAACAGTACTTC. Encoded protein: CASSPPGTGPYNEQYF.

On this clonotype itself: The junction does not match germline at one end; this may be a read error. This chain connects TRBV28 to TRBJ2-2, with D possibly being TRBD2 (5 bases). The CDR3 runs to 15 residues. CDR1 MDHEN and CDR2 SYDVKM come from the germline V gene. The chain's CDR3 is CASSFIGFGTGKLFF. The CDR3 DNA reads TGTGCCAGTAGTTTTATAGGGTTTGGCACCGGGAAGCTGTTTTTT.

For this clonotype: Since a much larger clone is just one base distant, this may be a read error. The chain combines TRBV4-2 with TRBJ2-7, with a possible D match to TRBD2 (5 bases). The germline V gene encodes CDR1 LGHNA and CDR2 YNFKEQ. Trimming took 7 bases from V and 5 from J, leaving 21 bases between them. CDR3 length: 15 amino acids. In nucleotides, the CDR3 is TGTGCCAGCAACTCGAGTTGGGGAGAAGTGCACGAGCAGTACTTC. Translating it yields CASNSSWGEVHEQYF.

A note on this clonotype: Germline and junction disagree at one end, which may indicate a read error. The V call is TRBV7-9, the J call TRBJ2-1, with D unclear. Germline assignment: CDR1 SEHNR and CDR2 FQNEAQ (reference sequence). The CDR3 length is 13 residues. The CDR3 sequence: CTSTLGSYNEQFF. CDR3 nucleotides: TGTACCAGCACCTTAGGCAGCTACAATGAGCAGTTCTTC.

Of note for this clonotype: A read error may produce the germline difference seen at one junction end. The J gene is TRBJ1-1, the V gene TRBV6-2 or TRBV6-3; no firm D call. The germline V gene encodes CDR1 MNHEY and CDR2 SVGEGT. This CDR3 is 11 amino acids long. CDR3: CTSSSVRPAFF. The DNA for the CDR3 is TGTACCAGCAGTTCGGTACGGCCGGCTTTCTTT.

A remark on this clonotype: A much bigger clone sits one base away, suggesting this may be a read error. The chain carries TRBV5-1 and TRBJ2-3, with 8 positions matching TRBD2. CDR1 and CDR2 (germline): SGHRS, YFSETQ. The CDR3 is 17 residues long. V lost 0 bases, J lost 5 bases, and 11 bases stayed unmatched. In nucleotides, the CDR3 is TGCGCCAGCAGCTTGGAAGCTAACGGGAGGGCCCAAGATACGCAGTATTTT. This translates into CASSLEANGRAQDTQYF.

This sequence joins TRBV7-9 and TRBJ1-5, with D possibly TRBD1 on 5 matching bases. This CDR3 has 16 amino acids. Trimming left V 5 bases short and J 5 bases short, with 19 bases between. Germline V gene lookup returns CDR1 SEHNR and CDR2 FQNEAQ (reference sequence). Here the CDR3 reads CASSRIGGGGDQPQHF. The CDR3 coding sequence is TGTGCCAGCAGCCGCATCGGGGGAGGAGGAGATCAGCCCCAGCATTTT.

Details on this clonotype: This sequence may be a read error, since a much larger clone differs from it by one base. The gene calls are TRBV7-9 and TRBJ2-5; 9 bases align to TRBD2. CDR1 is SEHNR and CDR2 is FQNEAQ in the germline V gene (reference sequence). This CDR3 has 15 residues. CDR3 nucleotide sequence: TGTGCCAACAGCTTATCAGCGGGAGGTGGTGAGACCCAGTACTTC. It translates to CANSLSAGGGETQYF.

About this clonotype: The junction and the germline gene differ at one end; a read error may be behind it. V gene TRBV4-3 combines with J gene TRBJ2-7; D unclear. The CDR3 sequence is 13 residues long. CDR1 and CDR2 from the germline V gene are LGHNA and YSLEER. The CDR3 sequence: CASSQDLSYEQYF. As DNA, the CDR3 is TGCGCCAGTAGCCAAGATCTGTCCTACGAACAGTACTTC.

This clonotype was counted only a few times. This could be a read error, since a much larger clone is one nucleotide away. The chain carries TRBV28 and TRBJ1-3; D gene ambiguous. CDR3 length: 12 residues. Germline loops: CDR1 MDHEN, CDR2 SYDVKM. V lost 4 bases and J lost 4, with 5 bases in between. CDR3 sequence: CASSSGGNTIYF. The CDR3 DNA reads TGTGCCAGCAGTTCTGGGGGAAACACCATATATTTT.

The chain employs TRBV5-1 and TRBJ2-3; no clear D. This CDR3 region has 15 residues. V lost 6 bases to trimming and J lost 5 bases, with 19 bases between them. Germline V gene lookup returns CDR1 SGHRS and CDR2 YFSETQ. The CDR3 nucleotides are TGCGCCAGCATCCGGTGGAGCATCCAGAAAGATACGCAGTATTTT. This gives the protein CASIRWSIQKDTQYF.

The DNA of the CDR3 is TGTGCCAGCAGTTACGTGACAGGGGAGAAATTCTTC. Its translation is CASSYVTGEKFF. The chain is built from TRBV11-2 and TRBJ2-1; 8 bases agree with TRBD1. The CDR3 spans 12 residues. Germline CDR1 and CDR2: SGHAT and FQNNGV. V shed 6 bases, J shed 16 bases, and the junction held 11 bases outside the gene matches.

J is TRBJ1-1 and V is TRBV11-1; D gene uncertain. Germline V gene sequence: CDR1 SGHAT, CDR2 FQDESV (reference sequence). Trimming cost V 4 bases and J 8 bases, with 17 bases left between them. There are 14 residues in the CDR3. The CDR3 region has the DNA TGTGCCAGCAGCTGGAACAACCTTAAGGCCGAAGCTTTCTTT. As protein: CASSWNNLKAEAFF.

The table lists this clonotype with many counts. The J gene is TRBJ2-3, the V gene TRBV30, with a tentative D call TRBD2 (6 bases). V lost 7 bases to trimming and J lost 1 base, with 15 bases between them. The CDR3 is made up of 14 amino acids. From germline, CDR1 is GTSNPN and CDR2 SVGIG (reference sequence). CDR3 protein: CASGLTGGTDTQYF. The CDR3 DNA sequence: TGTGCCTCCGGCCTCACGGGAGGCACAGATACGCAGTATTTT.

CDR3 residues: CSAWYADTLYF. The CDR3 DNA sequence: TGCAGCGCCTGGTATGCAGATACGTTGTATTTT. The J gene is TRBJ2-3, the V gene TRBV29-1; D unresolved. V was shortened by 7 bases and J by 14 bases, with 19 bases between the two germline ends. CDR1 is SQVTM, CDR2 ANQGSEA, per germline. The CDR3 loop spans 11 amino acids.

The table lists this clonotype with a few counts. The chain links TRBV6-2 or TRBV6-3 to TRBJ2-1, with 9 bases that match TRBD2. Unmatched junction bases numbered 12, after V lost 10 bases and J lost 11 bases. Germline lookup yields CDR1 MNHEY and CDR2 SVGEGT. The length of the CDR3 is 13 residues. CDR3 in amino acids: CANKGSGRTKQFF. As DNA, the CDR3 is TGTGCCAACAAGGGAAGCGGGAGGACCAAGCAGTTCTTC.

V usage is TRBV14 and J usage is TRBJ2-3, with D uncertain. Trimming removed 3 bases at V and 5 bases at J, with 9 bases between. Germline CDR1 and CDR2: SGHDN and FVKESK. The CDR3 spans 13 residues. CDR3 sequence reads: CASSQGYIDTQYF. CDR3 bases: TGTGCCAGCAGCCAGGGATACATAGATACGCAGTATTTT.